Each of the 15 T cell receptor beta chains below was sequenced from the same sample in a study of blood T cell repertoires in COVID-19. Data came from immunoSEQ multiplex PCR; TCRdb stores just in-frame clones and leaves some out. This sample has around 360,000 clones; more than 70% occur once, and the top ten carry 8.5% to 12%. Sequencing was carried out using peripheral blood. The receptors originated from a woman aged 25 to 45 with COVID-19, enrolled during active disease.

The chain recombines TRBV5-6 with TRBJ2-7; 11 bases match TRBD2. With V trimmed by 5 bases and J by 0 bases, 10 bases remained unmatched. Germline-derived CDR1 and CDR2 are SGHDT and YYEEEE. This CDR3 region has 17 residues. The CDR3 bases are TGTGCCAGCAGTTTCGCGGGACTAGCGGAGAGCTCCTACGAGCAGTACTTC. It encodes CASSFAGLAESSYEQYF. The variable domain in full, completed from reference TRBV5-6 and TRBJ2-7, reads DAGVTQSPTHLIKTRGQQVTLRCSPKSGHDTVSWYQQALGQGPQFIFQYYEEEERQRGNFPDRFSGHQFPNYSSELNVNALLLGDSALYLCASSFAGLAESSYEQYFGPGTRLTVT.

V and J are TRBV2 and TRBJ1-5; D gene unclear. Germline V gene lookup returns CDR1 SNHLY and CDR2 FYNNEI. V was cut by 6 bases and J by 0 bases, with 12 bases left in between. The CDR3 totals 15 residues. The DNA for the CDR3 is TGTGCCAGCAGCGGTACCCGAAATAGCAATCAGCCCCAGCATTTT. As protein: CASSGTRNSNQPQHF.

The J gene is TRBJ1-4, the V gene TRBV6-6, with 7 nucleotides matching TRBD1. After removal of 6 bases from V and 6 bases from J, the junction contained 10 bases not matched to a gene. Germline lookup yields CDR1 MNHNY and CDR2 SVGAGI (reference sequence). This CDR3 contains 15 residues. CDR3 DNA: TGTGCCAGCAGATACGGACAGGACCGGGATGAAAAACTGTTTTTT. Protein sequence: CASRYGQDRDEKLFF.

V and J are TRBV29-1 and TRBJ2-3; weak D call: TRBD2 (5 bases). V lost 1 base, J lost 3 bases, and 11 bases lay in between. This CDR3 has 14 amino acids. Germline loops: CDR1 SQVTM, CDR2 ANQGSEA. The CDR3 protein is CSVEGARRTDTQYF. The CDR3 DNA sequence: TGCAGCGTTGAAGGGGCCAGGAGGACAGATACGCAGTATTTT.

The chain's CDR3 is CSVEGLTRGRADTQYF. The CDR3, as DNA: TGCAGCGTTGAAGGTTTGACTAGAGGGAGGGCAGATACGCAGTATTTT. V and J are TRBV29-1 and TRBJ2-3; 7 bases line up with TRBD2. The CDR3 covers 16 residues. V lost 1 base and J lost 4; bases outside the gene matches: 11. Germline-derived CDR1 and CDR2 are SQVTM and ANQGSEA.

The genes are TRBV5-4 and TRBJ2-7; no definite D call. The CDR3 spans 13 residues. Germline assignment: CDR1 SGHNT and CDR2 YYREEE (reference sequence). Trimming removed 4 bases at V and 6 bases at J, with 14 bases between. The chain's CDR3 is CASSVGLTGEQYF. CDR3 in DNA: TGTGCCAGCAGCGTAGGCCTCACGGGCGAGCAGTACTTC.

A single count supports this clone. V gene TRBV7-9 combines with J gene TRBJ1-5, with D maybe TRBD1 (5 bases). Germline CDR1 and CDR2: SEHNR and FQNEAQ (reference sequence). V lost 4 bases and J lost 7, with 11 bases in between. The CDR3 contains 13 residues. The CDR3 sequence is CASSSGGEQPQHF. The CDR3 region has the DNA TGTGCCAGCAGCTCGGGGGGGGAGCAGCCCCAGCATTTT.

The chain combines TRBV6-4 with TRBJ2-3; 12 nucleotides match TRBD2. There are 15 residues in the CDR3. The V gene's germline CDR1 is MRHNA and CDR2 SNTAGT. V shed 6 bases and J 6 bases; nucleotides not matched to a gene: 7. CDR3 DNA: TGTGCCAGCAGCCTAGCGGGAGGGCCGCAGGATACGCAGTATTTT. Translation: CASSLAGGPQDTQYF.

This sequence joins TRBV29-1 and TRBJ2-5, with 8 nucleotides matching TRBD2. Germline loops: CDR1 SQVTM, CDR2 ANQGSEA. V was pared by 2 bases and J by 5 bases, with 4 bases of the junction left unmatched. This CDR3 has 13 amino acids. This CDR3 is CSVELAGGETQYF. CDR3 DNA sequence: TGCAGCGTTGAACTAGCGGGCGGGGAGACCCAGTACTTC.

The chain links TRBV10-3 to TRBJ1-1; 8 bases are shared with TRBD1. The CDR3 consists of 13 residues. From germline, CDR1 is ENHRY and CDR2 SYGVKD. V was clipped by 6 bases and J by 4 bases; unmatched bases: 4. CDR3 region: CAIRDRVVTEAFF. The CDR3 coding sequence is TGTGCCATCAGGGACAGGGTGGTCACTGAAGCTTTCTTT.

The rearrangement links TRBV4-1 to TRBJ1-1; the D gene is possibly TRBD1 (5 bases). The CDR3 has 15 residues. Germline V gene lookup returns CDR1 MGHRA and CDR2 YSYEKL. The V and J ends lost 1 base and 3 bases respectively, with 12 bases between them. CDR3 amino acids: CASSQASGGDTEAFF. DNA for the CDR3: TGCGCCAGCAGCCAAGCTAGTGGAGGGGACACTGAAGCTTTCTTT.

This chain uses TRBV3-1 (or the pseudogene TRBV3-2) with TRBJ2-1; D is perhaps TRBD2 (6 bases). Germline V gene lookup returns CDR1 LGHDT and CDR2 YNNKEL (reference sequence). Trimming shortened V by 0 bases and J by 2 bases, and 14 bases separated the two germline ends. The CDR3 loop spans 17 amino acids. The CDR3 loop is CASSQDSGRTAYNEQFF. The CDR3 coding sequence is TGTGCCAGCAGCCAAGATTCCGGGAGAACGGCCTACAATGAGCAGTTCTTC.

The chain recombines TRBV29-1 with TRBJ2-5; D is perhaps TRBD2 (5 bases). Trimming left V 7 bases short and J 0 bases short, with 9 bases between. The CDR3 runs to 12 residues. Germline CDR1 SQVTM, CDR2 ANQGSEA. The CDR3 DNA is TGCAGCGCTAGCAAAAACCAAGAGACCCAGTACTTC. Translation gives CSASKNQETQYF.

The V call is TRBV19, the J call TRBJ2-2; possibly TRBD2 for D (6 bases). Trimming took 7 bases from V and 5 from J, leaving 17 bases between them. Germline CDR1 reads LNHDA; CDR2 reads SQIVND (reference sequence). CDR3 length: 15 residues. In DNA, the CDR3 is TGTGCCAGTAAGACCCCGGGGGATAGGACCGGGGAGCTGTTTTTT. The encoded protein is CASKTPGDRTGELFF.

This chain connects TRBV7-9 to TRBJ2-7, with 11 positions matching TRBD2. Unmatched junction bases numbered 8, after V lost 5 bases and J lost 5 bases. This CDR3 has 15 residues. Per germline, CDR1 SEHNR and CDR2 FQNEAQ (reference sequence). CDR3 DNA sequence: TGTGCCAGCAGCACTCGACTAGCGGGAAGGAACGAGCAGTACTTC. Translation: CASSTRLAGRNEQYF.